This T cell receptor beta chain was obtained from a study of beta chain features in type 1 diabetes. As for the study in general: Patients shared similar age, gender and cell yields with healthy donors. General study points: The similarity of naive, central memory and Treg TCRB repertoires appeared greater among patients than among healthy donors.

Sorting based on CD45RO/CCR7/CD25/CD127/CD95/CD27 separated CD4+ naive, central memory, regulatory and stem cell-like memory cells. Germline values: CDR1 SGHNT, CDR2 YYREEE (reference sequence). The V gene lost 4 bases and the J gene lost 0 bases, with 14 bases spanning the gap. The CDR3 extends over 17 amino acids. This clone was counted between two and nine times. Its antigen is undetermined. cDNA synthesis used the whole RNA isolate, giving expressed TCRB sequences. Read counts averaged approximately 3.5 million for samples of naive, central memory and regulatory T cells. Assay: immunoSEQ multiplex PCR; the TCRdb copy retains only in-frame clones and omits some. Found here are 850,000 to 900,000 clones, 15% to 20% of them singletons; the top ten hold roughly 0.025%.

This TCR was sampled from a young woman in good health. The chain links TRBV5-4 to TRBJ2-6; unclear D gene. The sample was naive CD4+ T cells from blood. CDR3 sequence (DNA): TGTGCCAGCAGCCGTGACCGGGCTTACTCTGGGGCCAACGTCCTGACTTTC. Protein: CASSRDRAYSGANVLTF.